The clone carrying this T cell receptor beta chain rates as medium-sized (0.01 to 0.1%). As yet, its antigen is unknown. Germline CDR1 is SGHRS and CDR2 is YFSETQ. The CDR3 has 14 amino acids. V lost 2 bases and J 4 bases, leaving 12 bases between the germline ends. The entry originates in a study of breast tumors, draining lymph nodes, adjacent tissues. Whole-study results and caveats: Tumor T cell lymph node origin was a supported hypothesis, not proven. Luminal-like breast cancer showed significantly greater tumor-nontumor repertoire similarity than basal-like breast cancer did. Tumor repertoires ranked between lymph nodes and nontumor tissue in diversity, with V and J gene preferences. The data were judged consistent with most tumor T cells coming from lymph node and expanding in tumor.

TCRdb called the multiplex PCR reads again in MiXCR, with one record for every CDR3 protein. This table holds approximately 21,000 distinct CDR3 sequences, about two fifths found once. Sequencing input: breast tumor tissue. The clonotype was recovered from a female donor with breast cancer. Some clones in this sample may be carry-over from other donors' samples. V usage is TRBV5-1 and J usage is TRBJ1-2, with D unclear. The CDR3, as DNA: TGCGCCAGCAGCTTAGGTCAGAGTTCCTATGGCTACACCTTC. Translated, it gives CASSLGQSSYGYTF.